This T cell receptor beta chain was captured in a study of cytomegalovirus exposure and HLA in healthy donors. Overall study findings and caveats: What a later analysis showed was that several of the most significant clusters appeared linked to common viral pathogens. CMV serostatus was the only immune exposure information that was available. For most TCR beta V segments, an earlier analysis put the productive rate at about 87% or about 30% of the time.

About this clone: Its antigen is not identified.

The PCR was carried out with 60 Vbeta primers and 13 Jbeta primers. Generated by immunoSEQ multiplex PCR, the TCRdb table keeps only in-frame clones and is missing some. The table has some 80,000 clones, around 76% seen once. The CDR3 runs to 14 residues. Germline CDR1 is LNHDA and CDR2 is SQIVND (reference sequence). Losses at the gene ends were 8 bases for V and 5 bases for J; bases not matched to a gene: 12. The chain combines TRBV19 with TRBJ2-7; 7 nucleotides line up with TRBD1. The sequence derives from a man in his forties or fifties in good health and CMV-seronegative. The specimen was PBMCs. CDR3 nucleotides: TGTGCCAGTCGGGTAGGGGACAGCCTCCACGAGCAGTACTTC. This encodes CASRVGDSLHEQYF.